The source of this T cell receptor (beta chain) is a study of blood T cells in healthy people across ages. The study, taken as a whole, reports: In the absence of known donor CMV status, changes in expanded clonotypes were possibly confounded.

The V end lost 0 bases, the J end lost 5 bases, and 13 bases lay between the germline ends. The CDR3 sequence is 15 residues long. Looked up from germline, CDR1 is LGHDT and CDR2 is YNNKEL (reference sequence). A sample-barcoded 5' primer and a J-beta primer mix were used in a second PCR of roughly 6 to 12 cycles. Each CDR3 protein gets one entry after TCRdb re-called the 5' RACE reads with MiXCR. This repertoire shows roughly 640,000 distinct CDR3 sequences, about 30% found once; its top ten account for less than 20%. This clonotype was counted many times. The antigen is not known. Healthy Caucasian individuals from Russia aged about 6 to 90 were enrolled as donors. Drawn from each donor were ten milliliters of peripheral blood.

This clonotype was obtained from a woman aged 80 or over in good health. Input material: blood. V and J are TRBV3-1 and TRBJ2-5, with D possibly matching TRBD2 (6 bases). The CDR3, as DNA: TGTGCCAGCAGCCAAGATGCAGTCCGGGGGGAGACCCAGTACTTC. As protein: CASSQDAVRGETQYF.